This entry concerns a single T cell receptor (beta chain). This receptor's antigen is unknown. Qualities for individual bases were not recorded, and no much larger clone is one base off. The source of the sample is a study of graft-versus-host responses after intestinal transplantation (dated by TCRdb to the early 2020s). Context from the whole study: Multivisceral, liver-intestinal, or isolated intestinal transplants were received by the recipients. Every recipient was given anti-thymocyte globulin induction, followed by roughly 3 years of maintenance tacrolimus and steroids. After intestinal transplantation, graft-versus-host and host-versus-graft alloreactive T cell clones were followed in the graft, circulation and bone marrow using bulk TCR-beta CDR3 sequencing. A peak of at least 4% donor T cells among recipient peripheral blood mononuclear cells was the definition used for donor T cell macrochimerism. Of the roughly 25 intestinal transplant recipients enrolled in the cohort, one of whom was a retransplant, a few patients without pretransplant specimens were excluded. Alloreactive clones were identified by sequencing pre-transplant mixed lymphocyte reaction products and comparing them with unstimulated pre-transplant donor and recipient T cells. Rather than going through the commercial service, samples from three later patients were sequenced in-house on an Illumina MiSeq and processed with MiXCR.

Study-wide findings and limitations: Conclusions were limited by the relatively low number and heterogeneity of intestinal transplant patients. GvH clones were detected in recipient bone marrow, and some appeared earlier in ileal mucosa or blood, consistent with an intestinal mucosal origin. In patients with donor T cell macrochimerism, the allografts had high GvH to HvG T cell clonal ratios. Peak levels of circulating GvH clones were associated with declines in HvG clones early after transplant.

The library was produced with the immunoSEQ multiplex PCR assay. For most patients, genomic DNA was isolated using the Qiagen DNeasy Blood and Tissue Kit and was shipped frozen to Adaptive Biotechnologies for TCR sequencing. For most patients, genomic DNA was subjected to high-throughput TCR-beta CDR3 sequencing by Adaptive Biotechnologies. On the study's bioinformatics: TCR sequencing data were retrieved from Adaptive's ImmunoSEQ software for roughly 20 patients, whereas a few other patients were processed with MiXCR and VDJtools. CD4 versus CD8 sorting errors were corrected by removing sequences found in both subsets at a frequency ratio below 5:1. CDR3 nucleotide sequences shared by donor and recipient were removed because the origin of these sequences could not be assigned. To count as alloreactive, a clone needed at least 2-fold expansion over unstimulated cells and a minimum CFSE-low frequency of 0.002% (template counts) or 0.001% (read counts). Clones were considered mappable if detected in sequenced pre-transplant spleen, lymph node, or MLR CFSE-low populations of the donor or recipient. The cumulative frequency of alloreactive clones was calculated as a percentage of all sequences, weighted by copy number. The table comes from immuneACCESS by way of TCRdb, which keeps in-frame sequences with V and J called. Part of the clones is missing from these tables; in studies checked, under half for an unresolved V gene and the rest for unknown reasons. V, J and clone size derive from that table, while D and trimming were established from the DNA sequence. Recorded for this sample are about 110,000 clones; 93% of them occurred a single time. Of the sample, about 0.51% is held by the ten largest clones.

Looking up the germline V gene yields CDR1 SQVTM and CDR2 ANQGSEA. Germline trimming: 7 bases from V, 3 bases from J; junction bases outside gene matches: 0. The CDR3 runs 12 residues from the cysteine to the phenylalanine. The only DNA kept is the CDR3, 36 bases in frame from the first base. Reading the label with the study, this specimen's time point is: cells obtained before transplantation from donor or recipient. CD3+CD4+ and CD3+CD8+ populations were FACS-sorted from unstimulated pre-transplant donor and recipient cells taken from spleen or lymph nodes. The V and J genes are TRBV29-1 and TRBJ2-1; the central 10 bases match TRBD2. The sample was unstimulated CD8+ T cells sorted from spleen or lymph node cells, taken before intestinal transplant. The TCR originated in a human donor who received an intestinal transplant. The bases read TGCAGCGGACTAGCGGGCTACAATGAGCAGTTCTTC. The encoded protein is CSGLAGYNEQFF.